These T cell receptor beta chains were read from a single sample in a study of PD-1 blockade in mismatch repair-deficient tumors. The table came from immunoSEQ multiplex PCR; TCRdb's copy has only in-frame clones and leaves some out. The sample includes 120,000 or so clones, 86% of them seen just once. This material consisted of peripheral blood, taken 44 weeks after starting pembrolizumab. The receptors shown here come from an adult with mismatch repair-deficient cancer. Both conserved end residues are part of each CDR3. The order of the fields is J gene, clone size, V gene, D gene, CDR3 DNA, CDR3 protein. A D gene is named only where the DNA matches it firmly. Some rows have no size entry. The others give once, few or many, or a class for an expanded clone.

TRBJ2-1 - TRBV4-1 - TGCGCCAGCAGCCAAGTACAGGGTTATGAGCAGTTCTTC CASSQVQGYEQFF
TRBJ2-7 - TRBV6-5 - TGTGCCAGCAGTTCCCCCGGGACCCCCTACGAGCAGTACTTC CASSSPGTPYEQYF
TRBJ2-3 - TRBV6-1 - TGTGCCAGCAGTGAAATAGGTCTAGCTCCCACAGATACGCAGTATTTT CASSEIGLAPTDTQYF
TRBJ2-1 - TRBV19 - TGTGCCAGTAGTATAGTTTGGGCGGCGAACGGATTTTCCTACAATGAGCAGTTCTTC CASSIVWAANGFSYNEQFF
TRBJ2-7 - TRBV7-2 TRBD2 TGTGCCAGCAGCTTATCGAGGGCGGGAGTAAGCCAGCAGTACTTC CASSLSRAGVSQQYF
TRBJ2-7 - TRBV30 TRBD2 TGTGCCTGGAGTGGAGGGACTAGCGGGAGGATAAATCCCTACGAGCAGTACTTC CAWSGGTSGRINPYEQYF
TRBJ2-7 - TRBV5-4 - TGTGCCAGCAGCGCGGACGGGCTCCCGTACGAGCAGTACTTC CASSADGLPYEQYF
TRBJ1-4 once TRBV6-5 - TGTGCCAGCAGTTACAGGGGGGGGGATGAAAAACTGTTTTTT CASSYRGGDEKLFF
TRBJ2-1 - TRBV7-2 - TGTGCCAGCAGCTTACAAGGAAATGAGCAGTTCTTC CASSLQGNEQFF
TRBJ1-4 - TRBV28 - TGTGCCAGCAGTACCGAGGGACCCCTTTTTGGAAAACTGTTTTTT CASSTEGPLFGKLFF
TRBJ2-3 - TRBV7-8 - TGTGCCAGCAGCTTCTCCTGGTTAGAAGACATCCGCACAGATACGCAGTATTTT CASSFSWLEDIRTDTQYF
TRBJ2-7 - TRBV7-9 TRBD2 TGTGCCAGCAGCCCACAGGGACTAGCGGGAGGAGCCTGGTACGAGCAGTACTTC CASSPQGLAGGAWYEQYF
TRBJ2-2 - TRBV5-4 - TGTGCCAGCAGCTTAGGTCAACGGGAGCTGTTTTTT CASSLGQRELFF
TRBJ1-5 - TRBV6-1 - TGTGCCAGCAGTGAATGGAGCGGTCAGCCCCAGCATTTT CASSEWSGQPQHF
TRBJ2-7 - TRBV27 - TGTGCCAGCAGTTCCCTAGTGGGGGGCTCCTACGAGCAGTACTTC CASSSLVGGSYEQYF
TRBJ2-1 once TRBV6-5 - TGTGCCAGCATTCGCGGTGGCCCCCCGGACAATGAGCAGTTCTTC CASIRGGPPDNEQFF
TRBJ2-1 few TRBV6-4 TRBD2 TGTGCCAGCAGTGAGGGGCTAGCGGGAGACAATGAGCAGTTCTTC CASSEGLAGDNEQFF
TRBJ2-7 - TRBV5-1 - TGCGCCAGCAGTGTCGACGGACCCTACGAGCAGTACTTC CASSVDGPYEQYF
TRBJ2-2 - TRBV28 - TGTGCCAGCAGTTTAGTCGGGTCAACCGGGGAGCTGTTTTTT CASSLVGSTGELFF
TRBJ2-3 - TRBV29-1 - TGCAGCGTTGGTTCGGATACGCAGTATTTT CSVGSDTQYF
TRBJ2-5 - TRBV4-1 - TGCGCCAGCAGCCAAGCTCAAGAGACCCAGTACTTC CASSQAQETQYF
TRBJ2-7 - TRBV27 TRBD1 TGTGCCAGCAGTGGGACAGGTCCCTCGTACGAGCAGTACTTC CASSGTGPSYEQYF
TRBJ2-7 - TRBV12-5 - TGTGCTAGTGGTTTGGTATCGCGGTCTTCCTACGAGCAGTACTTC CASGLVSRSSYEQYF
TRBJ2-2 - TRBV9 - TGTGCCAGCAGCGTCGAGGTGAACACCGGGGAGCTGTTTTTT CASSVEVNTGELFF
TRBJ2-5 - TRBV1 - TGCACCAGCAGCCAAGAAGTGCCTAGCGGGATCCAAGAGACCCAGTACTTC CTSSQEVPSGIQETQYF
TRBJ2-2 - TRBV10-3 - TGTGCCATCAGGGCGACAGGGAACACCGGGGAGCTGTTTTTT CAIRATGNTGELFF
TRBJ1-2 - TRBV7-2 - TGTGCCAGCAGCACGAGGGACGGGAGCTATGGCTACACCTTC CASSTRDGSYGYTF
TRBJ1-4 few TRBV4-2 TRBD1 TGTGCCAGCAGCCAAACCCCGGGACAGGGGAATGAAAAACTGTTTTTT CASSQTPGQGNEKLFF
TRBJ2-1 - TRBV30 - TGTGCCTGTGAAGTCTATCAGGGGCAGTTCTTC CACEVYQGQFF
TRBJ2-1 - TRBV28 TRBD2 TGTGCCAGCAGCAACAGTGGACTAGCGGACAATGAGCAGTTCTTC CASSNSGLADNEQFF
TRBJ2-5 - TRBV12-5 TRBD1 TGTGCTAGTGGTTTTAGCAACCCCCGCCGACAGGGGGGAGAGACCCAGTACTTC CASGFSNPRRQGGETQYF
TRBJ1-5 once TRBV6-1 TRBD1 TGTGCCAGCAGTGAACCAGGGGGGAATCAGCCCCAGCATTTT CASSEPGGNQPQHF
TRBJ2-1 - TRBV10-1 TRBD2 TGCGCCAGGGGACTAGCGAAAGATGAGCAGTTCTTC CARGLAKDEQFF
TRBJ2-3 - TRBV27 - TGTGCCAGCAGTCTCAAAAACGGTAAAAGGTCCGATACGCAGTATTTT CASSLKNGKRSDTQYF
TRBJ2-1 - TRBV27 TRBD2 TGTGCCAGCACGACAGCGGGGTATAACGTCTACAATGAGCAGTTCTTC CASTTAGYNVYNEQFF
TRBJ2-7 - TRBV7-8 - TGTGCCAGCAGCCCCAGACCCGCCGGGGCCGAGCAGTACTTC CASSPRPAGAEQYF
TRBJ2-3 - TRBV2 - TGTGCCAGCAGTTCGACCACAGATACGCAGTATTTT CASSSTTDTQYF
TRBJ1-1 - TRBV4-1 - TGCGCCAGCAGCCAAGTACGGCGAAGGGACGACACTGAAGCTTTCTTT CASSQVRRRDDTEAFF
TRBJ2-3 - TRBV2 - TGTGCCAGCAGTACAGATACGCAGTATTTT CASSTDTQYF
TRBJ2-3 - TRBV5-1 - TGCGCCAGCAGCTTGCCTTCTAGCACAGATACGCAGTATTTT CASSLPSSTDTQYF
TRBJ2-2 - TRBV6-5 - TGTGCCAGCAGTTACACAGGCCTAGGAACCGGGGAGCTGTTTTTT CASSYTGLGTGELFF
TRBJ2-4 - TRBV25-1 TRBD1 TGTGCCAGCAGTGAGGGGACAGGCAAAAACATTCAGTACTTC CASSEGTGKNIQYF
TRBJ1-2 - TRBV10-3 - TGTGCCTCCCAGTGGGGTCGACTGGACTATGGCTACACCTTC CASQWGRLDYGYTF
TRBJ1-2 - TRBV11-2 TRBD1 TGTGCCAGCAGCTTAGTCGGAGACACCGGGACAGGGCCCTATGGCTACACCTTC CASSLVGDTGTGPYGYTF
TRBJ2-5 - TRBV29-1 TRBD1 TGCAGCGTGCCCGGGACAGGGAACCAAGAGACCCAGTACTTC CSVPGTGNQETQYF
TRBJ2-6 few TRBV27 - TGTGCCAGCAGGCCCTCTGGGGCCAACGTCCTGACTTTC CASRPSGANVLTF
TRBJ2-1 - TRBV5-4 - TGTGCCAGCAGCCCCGCAGGGGCCGATGAGCAGTTCTTC CASSPAGADEQFF
TRBJ2-3 - TRBV2 - TGTGCCAGCAGTGAACACGTCAGAAGCACAGATACGCAGTATTTT CASSEHVRSTDTQYF